Following are 29 T cell receptor beta chains from one sample sequenced in a study of blood T cell repertoires in COVID-19. Generated by immunoSEQ multiplex PCR, the TCRdb table keeps only in-frame clones and is missing some. The sample consists of 400,000 or so clones, approximately 90% of them appearing once. Sequencing was performed on PBMCs or T cells enriched from blood (not recorded which). Source of these receptors: a man aged 25 to 45 who had recovered from COVID-19.

Regarding this clone: The DNA is left out, because the CDR3 cannot be placed on it with certainty; the CDR3 is given as TCRdb lists it. The rearrangement links TRBV2 to TRBJ2-2; TRBD1 was called by the table and not checked on the DNA. 14 amino acids form the CDR3, both terminal residues included. CDR1 is SNHLY and CDR2 is FYNNEI in the germline V gene. CDR3: CASILDRVTGELFF.

V is TRBV6-5 and J is TRBJ2-1; D perhaps matches TRBD2 (5 bases). This CDR3 has 15 residues. V was clipped by 6 bases and J by 0 bases, with 12 bases between them. In germline, CDR1 is MNHEY, CDR2 SVGAGI. CDR3 residues: CASSRAESSYNEQFF. In nucleotides, the CDR3 is TGTGCCAGCAGCCGAGCGGAGAGCTCCTACAATGAGCAGTTCTTC.

CDR3 nucleotides: TGTGCCAGCAGCTCGCTAGCGGGAGGGTACAATGAGCAGTTCTTC. Amino acid sequence: CASSSLAGGYNEQFF. The chain uses TRBV7-2 and TRBJ2-1; TRBD2 aligns across 12 bases. Germline lookup yields CDR1 SGHTA and CDR2 FQGNSA. Losses at the gene ends were 4 bases for V and 4 bases for J; bases not matched to a gene: 2. The CDR3 totals 15 residues.

V usage is TRBV13 and J usage is TRBJ2-5; 7 bases fit TRBD2. The V gene end was trimmed by 2 bases and the J gene end by 5 bases; junction bases not matched to a gene: 8. CDR1 is PRHDT, CDR2 FYEKMQ, per germline (reference sequence). The CDR3 runs to 15 residues. The chain's CDR3 is CASSLTASGWETQYF. CDR3 coding DNA: TGTGCCAGCAGCTTAACGGCTAGCGGTTGGGAGACCCAGTACTTC.

The sample holds one count of this clone. This chain joins TRBV3-1 (or the pseudogene TRBV3-2) and TRBJ1-6; D is undetermined. The CDR3 totals 17 residues. Per germline, CDR1 LGHDT and CDR2 YNNKEL (reference sequence). V lost 1 base and J lost 8, with 18 bases in between. For the CDR3, the DNA is TGTGCCAGCAGCCAAGCCTTGAGCAGGCGGGGTGATTCACCCCTCCACTTT. Translating it yields CASSQALSRRGDSPLHF.

The rearrangement uses TRBV13 and TRBJ1-1, with 7 positions matching TRBD1. The J segment lost 11 bases and the V segment lost 2 bases, leaving 5 bases of the junction unmatched. CDR1 PRHDT and CDR2 FYEKMQ come from the germline V gene (reference sequence). The CDR3 loop spans 12 amino acids. The CDR3 DNA is TGTGCCAGCAGCTTAATTCGCAGGGGGGCTTTCTTT. This sequence encodes CASSLIRRGAFF. The whole variable domain, filled in from reference TRBV13 and TRBJ1-1, reads AAGVIQSPRHLIKEKRETATLKCYPIPRHDTVYWYQQGPGQDPQFLISFYEKMQSDKGSIPDRFSAQQFSDYHSELNMSSLELGDSALYFCASSLIRRGAFFGQGTRLTVV.

The CDR3, as DNA: TGTGCCAGCAGTCGGGACAGGGCACACCAGCCCCAGCATTTT. Translation: CASSRDRAHQPQHF. V gene TRBV27 combines with J gene TRBJ1-5; 9 nucleotides match TRBD1. Germline-derived CDR1 and CDR2 are MNHEY and SMNVEV (reference sequence). The CDR3 length is 14 residues. V lost 5 bases, J lost 7 bases, and 6 bases stayed unmatched.

J is TRBJ2-1 and V is TRBV5-1; maybe TRBD2 (6 bases). Deletions cut 0 bases from V and 6 bases from J, with 13 bases between. This CDR3 is 15 amino acids long. The germline CDR1 and CDR2 sequences are SGHRS and YFSETQ. The CDR3 region is CASSLDAAGSNEQFF. The CDR3 DNA is TGCGCCAGCAGCTTGGACGCTGCGGGAAGCAATGAGCAGTTCTTC.

V usage is TRBV18 and J usage is TRBJ2-7, with TRBD1 matching over 7 bases. CDR1 is KGHSH, CDR2 LQKENI, per germline. This CDR3 spans 16 amino acids. Losses at the gene ends were 2 bases for V and 4 bases for J; bases not matched to a gene: 11. The CDR3 region is CASSPSGPGGTYEQYF. The DNA of the CDR3 is TGTGCCAGCTCACCATCCGGGCCAGGGGGAACGTACGAGCAGTACTTC.

This chain joins TRBV12-3 or TRBV12-4 and TRBJ2-2, with D unclear. V lost 6 bases and J 3 bases, leaving 8 bases between the germline ends. CDR3 length: 13 residues. The CDR3 sequence: CASSRRDTGELFF. CDR3 DNA: TGTGCCAGCAGCCGCCGGGACACCGGGGAGCTGTTTTTT.

This chain joins TRBV2 and TRBJ1-2; D is unclear. This CDR3 region has 13 residues. Trimming took off 6 bases at V and 1 base at J, with 9 bases between the two ends. Germline lookup yields CDR1 SNHLY and CDR2 FYNNEI. For the CDR3, the DNA is TGTGCCAGCAGCGCGACATTTAACTATGGCTACACCTTC. Translating it yields CASSATFNYGYTF.

V gene TRBV28 combines with J gene TRBJ2-7; possibly TRBD1 for D (5 bases). The germline gives CDR1 MDHEN, CDR2 SYDVKM. V dropped 6 bases and J dropped 4 bases, with 13 bases sitting between them. This CDR3 has 13 residues. This CDR3 reads CASSIRVAYEQYF. The CDR3 DNA is TGTGCCAGCAGCATCAGGGTGGCGTACGAGCAGTACTTC.

The rearrangement links TRBV19 to TRBJ1-5; D is undetermined. V dropped 0 bases and J dropped 6 bases, with 6 bases sitting between them. This CDR3 contains 13 residues. The germline CDR1 and CDR2 sequences are LNHDA and SQIVND (reference sequence). The CDR3 DNA reads TGTGCCAGTAGTATAGATGGGAGTCAGCCCCAGCATTTT. Protein: CASSIDGSQPQHF.

V usage is TRBV27 and J usage is TRBJ1-1; D unclear. The CDR3 length is 13 residues. Between the trimmed V and J ends, which lost 5 bases and 0 bases, there was a span of 7 bases. Germline CDR1 reads MNHEY; CDR2 reads SMNVEV (reference sequence). CDR3 residues: CASSIHMNTEAFF. CDR3 coding DNA: TGTGCCAGCAGTATCCACATGAACACTGAAGCTTTCTTT.

The rearrangement uses TRBV19 and TRBJ1-1; maybe TRBD1 (5 bases). This CDR3 contains 13 residues. Trimming left V 3 bases short and J 6 bases short, with 11 bases between. Germline CDR1 reads LNHDA; CDR2 reads SQIVND (reference sequence). The CDR3 spells CASSMVRGAEAFF. CDR3 bases: TGTGCCAGTAGTATGGTTCGGGGGGCTGAAGCTTTCTTT.

The rearrangement joins TRBV27 to TRBJ1-1; 8 bases are a match to TRBD1. This CDR3 is 13 amino acids long. V gave up 5 bases and J gave up 7 bases; unmatched junction bases: 6. Germline loops: CDR1 MNHEY, CDR2 SMNVEV (reference sequence). The CDR3 is CASSATGVDEAFF. The CDR3 DNA reads TGTGCCAGCAGTGCGACAGGGGTGGATGAAGCTTTCTTT.

The chain is built from TRBV29-1 and TRBJ1-2, with D uncertain. The germline V gene has CDR1 SQVTM and CDR2 ANQGSEA. Deletions cut 3 bases from V and 5 bases from J, with 10 bases between. The CDR3 loop spans 12 amino acids. The CDR3 nucleotides read TGCAGCGTTGACGGTGGTCTGTATGGCTACACCTTC. Amino acids: CSVDGGLYGYTF.

The V and J genes are TRBV11-3 and TRBJ2-5, with TRBD2 matching over 10 bases. This CDR3 is built from 14 residues. In germline, CDR1 is SGHNT, CDR2 YENEEA. J gave up 5 bases and V 4 bases, and 4 bases lay outside the gene matches. The CDR3 sequence is CASSSKREGETQYF. Written as DNA, the CDR3 is TGTGCCAGCAGCTCAAAGCGGGAGGGGGAGACCCAGTACTTC.

The chain joins TRBV6-5 to TRBJ1-1, with D unresolved. CDR1 and CDR2 (germline): MNHEY, SVGAGI. CDR3 size: 14 residues. V gave up 5 bases and J gave up 5 bases, with 15 bases separating them. The CDR3 nucleotides are TGTGCCAGCAGTCCCCTCGTCGGTTGGACTGAAGCTTTCTTT. This encodes CASSPLVGWTEAFF.

The V call is TRBV7-2, the J call TRBJ1-6; tentative D call: TRBD1 (5 bases). The germline V gene encodes CDR1 SGHTA and CDR2 FQGNSA. The CDR3 contains 16 residues. V dropped 4 bases and J dropped 7 bases, with 17 bases sitting between them. CDR3 residues: CASSSIPGLWNSPLHF. CDR3 in DNA: TGTGCCAGCAGCTCTATCCCGGGACTTTGGAATTCACCCCTCCACTTT. Full variable domain (missing parts from reference TRBV7-2 and TRBJ1-6): GAGVSQSPSNKVTEKGKDVELRCDPISGHTALYWYRQSLGQGLEFLIYFQGNSAPDKSGLPSDRFSAERTGGSVSTLTIQRTQQEDSAVYLCASSSIPGLWNSPLHFGNGTRLTVT.

The chain is built from TRBV7-9 and TRBJ2-1; 9 positions agree with TRBD2. Germline-derived CDR1 and CDR2 are SEHNR and FQNEAQ (reference sequence). There are 15 residues in the CDR3. The V gene end was trimmed by 6 bases and the J gene end by 5 bases; junction bases not matched to a gene: 8. CDR3 sequence (DNA): TGTGCCAGCAGGCGGGAGGGCCTCGGAGACAATGAGCAGTTCTTC. It codes for CASRREGLGDNEQFF.

This clone was observed a single time. The V and J genes are TRBV28 and TRBJ2-7; D not certain. The length of the CDR3 is 13 residues. In germline, CDR1 is MDHEN, CDR2 SYDVKM. V was pared by 3 bases and J by 6 bases, with 12 bases between. The CDR3 coding sequence is TGTGCCAGCAGTTTGGCATACCTAGGCGAGCAGTACTTC. It specifies CASSLAYLGEQYF.

The CDR3 DNA follows: TGCGCCAGCAGCCAAGATAGGAGGGCAGGAGAGACCCAGTACTTC. The encoded protein is CASSQDRRAGETQYF. The chain combines TRBV4-1 with TRBJ2-5; possibly TRBD2 for D (6 bases). Germline CDR1 reads MGHRA; CDR2 reads YSYEKL. V gave up 0 bases and J gave up 4 bases, with 12 bases separating them. CDR3 length: 15 amino acids.

This sequence joins TRBV28 and TRBJ1-1; the match to TRBD1 covers 8 bases. The CDR3 totals 14 residues. Germline loops: CDR1 MDHEN, CDR2 SYDVKM. Trimming at V came to 4 bases and at J to 11 bases, leaving 12 bases not matched to a gene. Here the CDR3 reads CASSSPGQANSAFF. CDR3 sequence (DNA): TGTGCCAGCAGTTCCCCGGGACAGGCGAACTCGGCTTTCTTT.

The rearrangement joins TRBV6-6 to TRBJ1-2, with TRBD1 as a possible D gene (5 bases). Trimming cost V 8 bases and J 0 bases, with 16 bases left between them. CDR3 length: 15 residues. Per germline, CDR1 MNHNY and CDR2 SVGAGI (reference sequence). CDR3 DNA sequence: TGTGCCAGCTCTGGCGGGGCTGGCGCTAACTATGGCTACACCTTC. This gives the protein CASSGGAGANYGYTF.

V is TRBV20-1 and J is TRBJ2-1; TRBD2 agrees at 11 bases. Per the germline V gene, CDR1 is DFQATT and CDR2 is SNEGSKA (reference sequence). V gave up 3 bases and J gave up 0 bases; unmatched junction bases: 7. This CDR3 is built from 17 residues. DNA of the CDR3: TGCAGTGCTAGTCTAGCGGGAGGACTTAGCTCCTACAATGAGCAGTTCTTC. Translated: CSASLAGGLSSYNEQFF.

This clone was seen once. One base away lies a much larger clone, so this may be a sequencing read error. The V and J genes are TRBV3-1 (or the pseudogene TRBV3-2) and TRBJ2-1; D not certain. V was shortened by 2 bases and J by 8 bases, with 4 bases between the two germline ends. In germline, CDR1 is LGHDT, CDR2 YNNKEL (reference sequence). CDR3 length equals 11 residues. The CDR3 loop is CASSQIDEQFF. For the CDR3, the DNA is TGTGCCAGCAGCCAAATCGATGAGCAGTTCTTC.

The chain uses TRBV29-1 and TRBJ1-2, with TRBD1 matching over 7 bases. The CDR3 contains 13 residues. Germline CDR1 is SQVTM and CDR2 is ANQGSEA. Trimming at V came to 5 bases and at J to 2 bases, leaving 5 bases not matched to a gene. CDR3 amino acids: CSVPADRNYGYTF. The CDR3 DNA follows: TGCAGCGTTCCCGCGGACAGGAACTATGGCTACACCTTC.

This chain links TRBV7-2 with TRBJ2-5, with 7 bases identical to TRBD1. CDR3 length equals 14 residues. Germline V gives CDR1 SGHTA, CDR2 FQGNSA. V trimming: 5 bases; J trimming: 4 bases; junction bases outside the gene matches: 7. CDR3 in DNA: TGTGCCAGCAGCACTACAGGGGAACGAGAGACCCAGTACTTC. Protein: CASSTTGERETQYF. Full variable domain (remainder filled in from reference TRBV7-2 and TRBJ2-5): GAGVSQSPSNKVTEKGKDVELRCDPISGHTALYWYRQSLGQGLEFLIYFQGNSAPDKSGLPSDRFSAERTGGSVSTLTIQRTQQEDSAVYLCASSTTGERETQYFGPGTRLLVL.